This is a list of T cell receptor beta chains from one sample in a study of a mutant IDH1 vaccine in newly diagnosed glioma. Assay used: immunoSEQ multiplex PCR; TCRdb lists only in-frame clones, some missing. The table records around 85,000 clones, 65% to 90% of them present only once. These receptors' antigens are unknown. The source was PBMCs, collected from a glioma patient whose treatment included an IDH1 peptide vaccine. The receptor source for this set is a young man with glioma. Some clones in this sample may be carry-over from other donors' samples. Each CDR3 is given with its conserved first and last residue. Fields, in order: V gene, clone size, D gene, J gene, CDR3 protein, CDR3 DNA. The D gene is left open where the match is weak. Size tells how often a clone was seen (once, few, many) or the class of an expanded clone, and some rows leave it out.

TRBV5-1,.,.,TRBJ2-5,CASSLVETQYF,TGCGCCAGCAGCTTGGTAGAGACCCAGTACTTC
TRBV6-1,.,.,TRBJ2-3,CASMPYYSTDTQYF,TGTGCCAGCATGCCCTACTATAGCACAGATACGCAGTATTTT
TRBV6-6,.,.,TRBJ2-7,CASSYSDEQYF,TGTGCCAGCAGTTACTCGGACGAGCAGTACTTC
TRBV6-5,few,.,TRBJ1-1,CASRRGSRQEAFF,TGTGCCAGCAGGAGAGGAAGTCGACAGGAAGCTTTCTTT
TRBV30,.,TRBD1,TRBJ1-5,CAWSGTGTQPQHF,TGTGCCTGGTCAGGGACAGGTACTCAGCCCCAGCATTTT
TRBV10-3,.,.,TRBJ2-3,CAISEGRVVDTQYF,TGTGCCATCAGTGAGGGCAGGGTAGTGGATACGCAGTATTTT
TRBV7-8,once,TRBD1,TRBJ2-2,CASSLRQGSGTGELFF,TGTGCCAGCAGCCTAAGACAGGGGTCGGGCACCGGGGAGCTGTTTTTT
TRBV9,.,.,TRBJ1-4,CASSPHTYRDPSGSGDEKLFF,TGTGCCAGCAGTCCCCACACCTACCGGGATCCCTCAGGGTCCGGGGATGAAAAACTGTTTTTT
TRBV28,.,.,TRBJ1-5,CASSLSGGQPQHF,TGTGCCAGCAGTTTAAGCGGCGGTCAGCCCCAGCATTTT
TRBV19,.,.,TRBJ1-2,CASSMGSGSAHGYTF,TGTGCCAGTAGTATGGGTTCTGGCAGCGCCCATGGCTACACCTTC
TRBV28,once,.,TRBJ1-2,CASSLAGDFTFLNYGYTF,TGTGCCAGCAGTTTAGCAGGGGATTTTACGTTTTTGAACTATGGCTACACCTTC
TRBV30,.,.,TRBJ2-1,CAWSVYGPGEQFF,TGTGCCTGGAGTGTATACGGTCCAGGCGAGCAGTTCTTC
TRBV6-1,.,TRBD1,TRBJ2-2,CASSRTGANTGELFF,TGTGCCAGCAGTAGGACAGGGGCGAACACCGGGGAGCTGTTTTTT
TRBV11-2,.,.,TRBJ2-7,CASSLGVGLYEQYF,TGTGCCAGCAGCTTGGGAGTTGGCCTCTACGAGCAGTACTTC
TRBV5-1,few,.,TRBJ1-1,CASRPDVNTEAFF,TGCGCCAGCAGACCGGACGTGAACACTGAAGCTTTCTTT
TRBV7-9,.,.,TRBJ1-2,CASSSSEWRGGYTF,TGTGCCAGCAGCTCCTCGGAGTGGCGTGGCGGCTACACCTTC
TRBV7-2,.,.,TRBJ2-1,CASSLDYKAWQFF,TGTGCCAGCAGCTTAGATTATAAGGCTTGGCAGTTCTTC
TRBV11-3,.,.,TRBJ2-7,CASSLGGAIDEQYF,TGTGCCAGCAGCTTAGGAGGCGCGATTGATGAGCAGTACTTC
TRBV5-5,.,.,TRBJ1-3,CASSLAGDSGNTIYF,TGTGCCAGCAGCTTGGCGGGGGACTCTGGAAACACCATATATTTT
TRBV30,once,TRBD1,TRBJ1-2,CACPTGGYGYTF,TGTGCCTGCCCAACAGGGGGATATGGCTACACCTTC
TRBV30,.,.,TRBJ2-1,CAWSVSYEQFF,TGTGCCTGGAGTGTCAGTTATGAGCAGTTCTTC
TRBV27,few,TRBD1,TRBJ1-2,CASSPGQGFYGYTF,TGTGCCAGCAGTCCAGGACAGGGGTTCTATGGCTACACCTTC
TRBV6-5,few,.,TRBJ1-4,CASSRLGFNEKLFF,TGTGCCAGCAGCCGTCTCGGCTTTAATGAAAAACTGTTTTTT
TRBV9,.,TRBD1,TRBJ2-7,CASSNNRGSEQYF,TGTGCCAGCAGCAACAACAGGGGAAGCGAGCAGTACTTC
TRBV7-9,.,.,TRBJ1-6,CASSPDRYNSPLHF,TGTGCCAGCAGCCCAGACAGATATAATTCACCCCTCCACTTT
TRBV18,.,.,TRBJ1-3,CASSPGFSGNTIYF,TGTGCCAGCTCACCGGGGTTTTCTGGAAACACCATATATTTT
TRBV18,.,.,TRBJ2-5,CASSPIGETQYF,TGTGCCAGCTCACCTATAGGGGAGACCCAGTACTTC
TRBV2,.,TRBD1,TRBJ2-1,CASRARGQSYNEQFF,TGTGCCAGCAGGGCCAGGGGGCAATCCTACAATGAGCAGTTCTTC
TRBV9,few,.,TRBJ1-1,CASSAGTVEAFF,TGTGCCAGCAGCGCGGGGACGGTTGAAGCTTTCTTT